This T cell receptor (beta chain) was sequenced in a study of T cell repertoires in cytomegalovirus infection (dated by TCRdb to the late 2010s). Background for the entire study: Because public TCR beta signatures pointed to carriage of CMV infection together with the matching HLA type, the HLA type of each donor mattered for the analysis. Summary of the overall study and its limitations: In the ex vivo response, HLA-C-restricted CMV-specific TCR beta clonotypes were dominant, and in two of eight donors the single most frequent clonotype came from this HLA-C-restricted group. In both this cohort and an independent roughly 350-donor cohort, the cumulative frequency of public TCR beta family members distinguished carriers of CMV infection plus the relevant HLA type.

The cysteine opens and the phenylalanine closes a CDR3 of 14 amino acids. Only CDR3 DNA is held: 42 bases, read in frame from base 1. The V and J ends are trimmed by 1 base and 8 bases, leaving 14 bases between them. As to this clonotype: Its antigen is not yet known. No clone much larger than this one lies a single base away; base qualities are absent.

The sequencing machine was an Illumina HiSeq 1500. TCRdb handled the public reads itself, with Q25 trimming in fastp and clone calling in MiXCR, and kept productive beta chains. Every distinct CDR3 protein forms one entry, paired with its most common genes and DNA. The sample yields around 200,000 distinct CDR3 sequences; roughly 15% were counted once. The ten top clones hold roughly 24% of the sample. Sequences were obtained from CD8+ T cells from PBMCs. This TCR was sampled from a human donor in good health (CMV status not recorded). Some clones in this sample may be carry-over from other donors' samples. The chain uses TRBV12-3 or TRBV12-4 and TRBJ1-2; the D gene is unclear. CDR3 region: CASSLGEARSGYTF. The bases are TGTGCCAGCAGTTTAGGGGAAGCCAGGAGCGGCTACACCTTC.